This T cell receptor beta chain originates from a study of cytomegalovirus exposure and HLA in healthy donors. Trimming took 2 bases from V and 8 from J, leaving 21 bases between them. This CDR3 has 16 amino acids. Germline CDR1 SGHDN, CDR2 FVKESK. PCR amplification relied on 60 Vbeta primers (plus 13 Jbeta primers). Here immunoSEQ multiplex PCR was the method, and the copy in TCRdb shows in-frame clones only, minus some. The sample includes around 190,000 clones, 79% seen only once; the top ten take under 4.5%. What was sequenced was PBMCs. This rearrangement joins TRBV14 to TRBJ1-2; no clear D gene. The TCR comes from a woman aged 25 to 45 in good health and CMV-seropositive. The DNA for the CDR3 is TGTGCCAGCAGCCAAAAGTCTGGCAGGCCAGTATTCGGCTACACCTTC. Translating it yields CASSQKSGRPVFGYTF.